These 21 T cell receptor beta chains originate from one sample sequenced in a study of T-cell reconstitution after alpha-beta-depleted transplantation in children. Preparing the TCRbeta library involved the use of unique molecular identifiers. TCRdb independently ran MiXCR on the PCR reads; one entry per CDR3 protein. Seen here are about 830,000 distinct CDR3 sequences, around 15% observed once, and the top ten hold roughly 5%. The sample consisted of PBMCs, mostly from graft donor cells, taken 360 days after TCRalphabeta/CD19-depleted stem cell transplant. These receptor sequences come from a male patient under 18 who had a stem cell transplant for acute lymphoblastic leukemia, so the T cells may come from the graft donor.

This CDR3 reads CATHLRGTNYGYTF. The CDR3 coding sequence is TGTGCCACCCATCTGAGGGGTACTAACTATGGCTACACCTTC. J is TRBJ1-2 and V is TRBV15; a possible D gene is TRBD1 (5 bases). CDR1 and CDR2 (germline): LNHNV, YYDKDF (reference sequence). The CDR3 extends over 14 amino acids. The V gene lost 8 bases and the J gene lost 0 bases, with 13 bases spanning the gap.

This clonotype was detected ten times or more. The chain has TRBV4-1 and TRBJ2-2; 7 positions match TRBD2. J lost 4 bases, V lost 3 bases, and 2 bases had no gene match. CDR3 length: 14 residues. CDR1 and CDR2 (germline): MGHRA, YSYEKL. CDR3 amino acids: CASSQASGTGELFF. The DNA of the CDR3 is TGCGCCAGCAGCCAGGCTAGCGGCACCGGGGAGCTGTTTTTT.

J is TRBJ2-1 and V is TRBV5-1; 8 bases agree with TRBD1. Germline V gene sequence: CDR1 SGHRS, CDR2 YFSETQ. The CDR3 is 15 residues long. The junction had 8 bases not matched to a gene; V was cut back by 1 base and J by 8 bases. This chain's CDR3 is CASSLPGGLHDEQFF. The CDR3 coding sequence is TGCGCCAGCAGCTTGCCAGGGGGCCTGCATGATGAGCAGTTCTTC. Complete variable domain (other parts from reference TRBV5-1 and TRBJ2-1): KAGVTQTPRYLIKTRGQQVTLSCSPISGHRSVSWYQQTPGQGLQFLFEYFSETQRNKGNFPGRFSGRQFSNSRSEMNVSTLELGDSALYLCASSLPGGLHDEQFFGPGTRLTVL.

V is TRBV18 and J is TRBJ2-7; D may be TRBD1 or TRBD2 (5 bases each). Trimming took 3 bases from V and 3 from J, leaving 15 bases between them. This CDR3 region has 15 residues. Germline assignment: CDR1 KGHSH and CDR2 LQKENI. The CDR3 sequence is CASSPPGRGNYEQYF. CDR3 nucleotides: TGTGCCAGCTCACCCCCGGGACGGGGCAACTACGAGCAGTACTTC.

This clonotype has a count of ten or more. The gene calls are TRBV5-1 and TRBJ1-2; D may be TRBD1 (6 bases). The CDR3 covers 14 residues. V lost 0 bases and J 3 bases, leaving 9 bases between the germline ends. Germline CDR1 and CDR2: SGHRS and YFSETQ. The CDR3: CASSLGTEYYGYTF. The CDR3 nucleotides are TGCGCCAGCAGCTTGGGGACAGAATACTATGGCTACACCTTC.

This clonotype has just a few counts. This rearrangement joins TRBV12-3 or TRBV12-4 to TRBJ2-7; perhaps TRBD1 as D (6 bases). V lost 7 bases, J lost 2 bases, and 15 bases lay in between. The CDR3 is 14 amino acids. This chain's CDR3 is CASTATDRTYEQYF. CDR3 bases: TGTGCCAGCACCGCAACGGACAGAACCTACGAGCAGTACTTC.

This clonotype appeared a few times. The chain uses TRBV6-2 or TRBV6-3 and TRBJ2-7; D call uncertain. Germline V CDR1 and CDR2: MNHEY, SVGEGT. The CDR3 loop spans 14 amino acids. The V gene lost 8 bases and the J gene lost 5 bases, with 19 bases spanning the gap. The CDR3 loop is CASLKTASLNEQYF. Written as DNA, the CDR3 is TGTGCCAGCCTAAAGACGGCATCATTGAACGAGCAGTACTTC.

This clonotype has a count of ten or more. The V gene is TRBV5-1, the J gene TRBJ2-3, with 7 nucleotides matching TRBD2. V was clipped by 3 bases and J by 2 bases; unmatched bases: 12. The CDR3 covers 17 residues. Per germline, CDR1 SGHRS and CDR2 YFSETQ. The CDR3 DNA follows: TGCGCCAGCAGCTCGGTAACTAGCGCCCTCCTCACAGATACGCAGTATTTT. It codes for CASSSVTSALLTDTQYF.

This clonotype has just a few counts. The gene calls are TRBV19 and TRBJ1-1; D not certain. The V end lost 7 bases, the J end lost 4 bases, and 10 bases lay between the germline ends. Germline CDR1 is LNHDA and CDR2 is SQIVND (reference sequence). The CDR3 has 12 amino acids. CDR3 amino acids: CASKAGGTEAFF. CDR3 bases: TGTGCCAGTAAAGCAGGCGGCACTGAAGCTTTCTTT.

This chain joins TRBV18 and TRBJ1-1; no reliable D call. The CDR3 contains 13 residues. Per the germline V gene, CDR1 is KGHSH and CDR2 is LQKENI. Between the trimmed V and J ends, which lost 3 bases and 3 bases, there was a span of 8 bases. The CDR3: CASSPETYTEAFF. DNA for the CDR3: TGTGCCAGCTCACCTGAGACATACACTGAAGCTTTCTTT.

This chain links TRBV13 with TRBJ2-1; TRBD2 matches 11 bases. V lost 4 bases to trimming and J lost 4 bases; unmatched junction nucleotides: 12. CDR1 and CDR2 from the germline V gene are PRHDT and FYEKMQ (reference sequence). CDR3 size: 18 residues. The CDR3 nucleotides read TGTGCCAGCAGCTGGGTTACTAGCGGGAGAGAAGTGTACAATGAGCAGTTCTTC. Residues: CASSWVTSGREVYNEQFF.

This clonotype showed up many times. V is TRBV5-1 and J is TRBJ2-5, with TRBD2 matching 8 bases. There are 14 residues in the CDR3. V gave up 3 bases and J gave up 1 base; unmatched junction bases: 2. Per the germline V gene, CDR1 is SGHRS and CDR2 is YFSETQ. CDR3 nucleotides: TGCGCCAGCAGCTCTAGCGGGCCCCAAGAGACCCAGTACTTC. Residues: CASSSSGPQETQYF.

This clonotype was seen many times. The chain recombines TRBV12-3 or TRBV12-4 with TRBJ2-2; TRBD2 matches at 11 bases. This CDR3 is built from 15 residues. With V trimmed by 5 bases and J by 5 bases, 4 bases remained unmatched. CDR3 sequence: CASSPTSGSTGELFF. CDR3 nucleotide sequence: TGTGCCAGCAGTCCCACTAGCGGGAGTACCGGGGAGCTGTTTTTT.

The CDR3 spells CSASGVGDNYNEQFF. DNA for the CDR3: TGCAGTGCTAGTGGCGTCGGGGACAATTACAATGAGCAGTTCTTC. The chain combines TRBV20-1 with TRBJ2-1, with D possibly being TRBD1 (6 bases). Looked up from germline, CDR1 is DFQATT and CDR2 is SNEGSKA (reference sequence). V was clipped by 3 bases and J by 4 bases, with 16 bases between them. The CDR3 length is 15 residues.

At least ten counts were recorded for this clonotype. The chain joins TRBV29-1 to TRBJ1-5, with 7 bases lining up with TRBD1. The CDR3 contains 13 residues. V was pared by 7 bases and J by 5 bases, with 8 bases of the junction left unmatched. The V gene's germline CDR1 is SQVTM and CDR2 ANQGSEA. The CDR3 DNA sequence: TGCAGCGGCTCGACAGGGACGCATCAGCCCCAGCATTTT. Its translation is CSGSTGTHQPQHF.

This chain uses TRBV12-3 or TRBV12-4 with TRBJ2-1, with D unresolved. The CDR3 sequence is 11 residues long. V was pared by 3 bases and J by 8 bases, with 5 bases between. For the CDR3, the DNA is TGTGCCAGCAGTTTCTCTTATGAGCAGTTCTTC. Translation: CASSFSYEQFF.

This clonotype was counted only a few times. The chain employs TRBV4-1 and TRBJ1-2, with 7 positions matching TRBD1. The V gene's germline CDR1 is MGHRA and CDR2 YSYEKL. This CDR3 contains 18 residues. The V and J ends lost 1 base and 4 bases, in that order; junction bases with no gene match: 15. The CDR3 here is CASSQVWRERTGPYGYTF. The CDR3 DNA sequence: TGCGCCAGCAGCCAAGTATGGCGAGAAAGGACAGGTCCCTATGGCTACACCTTC.

V is TRBV24-1 and J is TRBJ2-2; TRBD1 matches 11 bases. CDR1 is KGHDR and CDR2 is SFDVKD in the germline V gene. The J segment lost 3 bases and the V segment lost 4 bases, leaving 6 bases of the junction unmatched. The CDR3 is 17 residues long. The CDR3 reads CATSDRDRGTYTGELFF. In DNA form, the CDR3 reads TGTGCCACCAGTGACCGGGACAGGGGGACCTACACCGGGGAGCTGTTTTTT.

The V gene is TRBV7-9, the J gene TRBJ2-1; 8 bases fit TRBD2. J lost 8 bases, V lost 3 bases, and 9 bases had no gene match. The CDR3 extends over 15 amino acids. The germline V gene has CDR1 SEHNR and CDR2 FQNEAQ (reference sequence). CDR3 residues: CASSFPSGRRDEQFF. The CDR3 DNA follows: TGTGCCAGCAGCTTCCCTAGCGGGCGACGGGATGAGCAGTTCTTC.

This clonotype came up a few times. The chain recombines TRBV7-3 with TRBJ2-3, with TRBD1 as a possible D gene (5 bases). The CDR3 contains 15 residues. Germline V gene sequence: CDR1 SGHTA, CDR2 FQGTGA. Deletions cut 4 bases from V and 2 bases from J, with 13 bases between. CDR3 residues: CASSSLGQFTDTQYF. In DNA form, the CDR3 reads TGTGCCAGCAGCTCTCTGGGGCAGTTCACAGATACGCAGTATTTT.

This clonotype was detected only a few times. The CDR3 DNA reads as TGTGCCATCAGTGAGTCGTATTTCAGGGGACCGTACCAAGAGACCCAGTACTTC. Protein sequence: CAISESYFRGPYQETQYF. The chain is built from TRBV10-3 and TRBJ2-5; possible D gene TRBD1, 6 bases. This CDR3 is built from 18 residues. Germline CDR1 ENHRY, CDR2 SYGVKD. The V and J ends lost 0 bases and 0 bases respectively, with 17 bases between them.